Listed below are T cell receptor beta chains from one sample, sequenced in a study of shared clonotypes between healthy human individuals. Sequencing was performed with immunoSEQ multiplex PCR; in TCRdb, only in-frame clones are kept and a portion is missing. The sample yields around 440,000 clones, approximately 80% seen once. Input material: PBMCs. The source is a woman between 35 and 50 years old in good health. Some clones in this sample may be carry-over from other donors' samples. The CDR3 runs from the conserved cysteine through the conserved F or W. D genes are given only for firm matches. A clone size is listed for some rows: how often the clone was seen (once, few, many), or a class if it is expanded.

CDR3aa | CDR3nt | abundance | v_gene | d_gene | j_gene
CASRVNREKAFF | TGCGCCAGCAGGGTTAACAGGGAGAAAGCTTTCTTT | many | TRBV10-2 | NA | TRBJ1-1
CASSSGGAGYGYTF | TGTGCCAGCAGCTCAGGGGGCGCCGGATATGGCTACACCTTC | NA | TRBV7-9 | TRBD1 | TRBJ1-2
CASGLECFPGRQPQHF | TGTGCTAGTGGTTTGGAGTGCTTCCCGGGACGTCAGCCCCAGCATTTT | NA | TRBV12-5 | NA | TRBJ1-5
CASSVGLAGESEQFF | TGTGCCAGCAGCGTAGGGCTAGCGGGAGAGAGTGAGCAGTTCTTC | once | TRBV9 | TRBD2 | TRBJ2-1
CASSIQGLRQPQHF | TGTGCCAGTAGTATTCAGGGTTTAAGGCAGCCCCAGCATTTT | few | TRBV19 | NA | TRBJ1-5
CASSPRLATRSYNEQFF | TGTGCCAGCAGCCCGAGACTAGCCACAAGGAGTTACAATGAGCAGTTCTTC | NA | TRBV7-2 | TRBD2 | TRBJ2-1
CASSLGFSGNEQFF | TGTGCCAGCAGCTTAGGTTTCTCGGGGAATGAGCAGTTCTTC | NA | TRBV7-6 | NA | TRBJ2-1
CASSLMPDFSYEQYF | TGCGCCAGCAGCTTGATGCCGGACTTCTCCTACGAGCAGTACTTC | NA | TRBV5-1 | NA | TRBJ2-7
CASSLGLAGGYNEQFF | TGTGCCAGCAGCTTGGGGCTAGCGGGAGGATACAATGAGCAGTTCTTC | once | TRBV5-4 | TRBD2 | TRBJ2-1
CASSLASGGPSYEQYF | TGCGCCAGCAGCTTGGCCTCGGGAGGGCCCTCCTACGAGCAGTACTTC | NA | TRBV5-1 | TRBD2 | TRBJ2-7
CASSLAGLANYGYTF | TGTGCCAGCAGCTTGGCGGGGCTAGCTAACTATGGCTACACCTTC | NA | TRBV7-2 | NA | TRBJ1-2
CASSLVRGAGRFQETQYF | TGCGCCAGCAGCTTGGTGAGGGGGGCAGGGAGATTCCAAGAGACCCAGTACTTC | NA | TRBV5-1 | NA | TRBJ2-5
CASGYNEQFF | TGTGCCAGCGGGTACAATGAGCAGTTCTTC | few | TRBV6-9 | NA | TRBJ2-1
CASSESVREMPYEQYF | TGCGCCAGCAGTGAGTCGGTGCGGGAAATGCCCTACGAGCAGTACTTC | few | TRBV10-2 | NA | TRBJ2-7
CASRTPGQSYEQYF | TGTGCCAGCAGGACTCCGGGACAGAGCTACGAGCAGTACTTC | NA | TRBV6-1 | TRBD1 | TRBJ2-7
CAWSLGGSAEAFF | TGTGCCTGGAGTTTAGGAGGGAGCGCTGAAGCTTTCTTT | NA | TRBV30 | NA | TRBJ1-1
CASSLNVAGGDTQYF | TGCGCCAGCAGCTTGAATGTTGCCGGGGGAGATACGCAGTATTTT | few | TRBV5-1 | NA | TRBJ2-3
CASSLDSSTDTQYF | TGCGCCAGCAGCTTGGACAGTAGCACAGATACGCAGTATTTT | NA | TRBV5-1 | NA | TRBJ2-3
CAWTGLSSYEQYF | TGTGCCTGGACCGGACTGTCTTCCTACGAGCAGTACTTC | NA | TRBV30 | NA | TRBJ2-7
CASSLFPGVGVRDEQYF | TGCGCCAGCAGCTTGTTCCCTGGTGTAGGGGTCAGGGACGAGCAGTACTTC | NA | TRBV5-1 | NA | TRBJ2-7
CASSLVWGRSNEQFF | TGTGCCAGCAGCTTAGTTTGGGGGCGAAGCAATGAGCAGTTCTTC | NA | TRBV7-2 | NA | TRBJ2-1
CASKKGGGKDTQYF | TGTGCCAGCAAAAAGGGCGGAGGGAAAGATACGCAGTATTTT | NA | TRBV28 | NA | TRBJ2-3
CASSGAEPYEQYF | TGTGCCAGCAGCGGGGCGGAGCCCTACGAGCAGTACTTC | once | TRBV5-4 | NA | TRBJ2-7
CASSAGLAGGVDEQFF | TGTGCCAGCAGCGCCGGACTAGCGGGAGGGGTAGATGAGCAGTTCTTC | NA | TRBV7-3 | TRBD2 | TRBJ2-1
CASSLDPSTGILSYEQYF | TGCGCCAGCAGCTTGGACCCCTCGACAGGGATCCTCTCCTACGAGCAGTACTTC | NA | TRBV5-1 | TRBD1 | TRBJ2-7
CASSEWTSGVEQFF | TGTGCCAGCAGTGAATGGACTAGCGGGGTTGAGCAGTTCTTC | NA | TRBV2 | TRBD2 | TRBJ2-1
CASRGTGRESGLFF | TGTGCCAGCAGGGGGACAGGGCGGGAATCGGGACTGTTTTTT | NA | TRBV2 | TRBD1 | TRBJ1-4
CASSFRNYGYTF | TGTGCCAGCAGTTTCCGTAACTATGGCTACACCTTC | NA | TRBV6-5 | NA | TRBJ1-2
CASSPVGGRHNEQFF | TGCGCCAGCAGCCCTGTTGGGGGGAGGCACAATGAGCAGTTCTTC | once | TRBV4-1 | NA | TRBJ2-1
CASSYVAGVGYTF | TGTGCCAGCAGTTACGTTGCAGGGGTAGGCTACACCTTC | NA | TRBV6-5 | NA | TRBJ1-2
CASSQASLANVLTF | TGTGCCAGCAGCCAAGCCTCGTTGGCCAACGTCCTGACTTTC | NA | TRBV14 | NA | TRBJ2-6
CASYPRLSYGYTF | TGTGCCAGCTACCCACGGCTCTCCTATGGCTACACCTTC | NA | TRBV6-5 | NA | TRBJ1-2
CAWKEGLAGGPGETQYF | TGTGCCTGGAAGGAGGGACTAGCGGGAGGGCCTGGGGAGACCCAGTACTTC | few | TRBV30 | TRBD2 | TRBJ2-5
CASKKGLANQETQYF | TGCGCCAGCAAGAAGGGACTAGCGAATCAAGAGACCCAGTACTTC | NA | TRBV10-2 | TRBD2 | TRBJ2-5
CASSNRDRADNEQFF | TGTGCCAGTAGTAACCGGGACAGAGCCGACAATGAGCAGTTCTTC | many | TRBV19 | TRBD1 | TRBJ2-1
CASSQGLAENTGELFF | TGTGCCAGCAGCCAAGGACTAGCCGAGAACACCGGGGAGCTGTTTTTT | NA | TRBV4-2 | TRBD2 | TRBJ2-2
CASSLNSGIVAFF | TGTGCCAGCAGTTTAAATTCGGGGATCGTTGCTTTCTTT | NA | TRBV28 | NA | TRBJ1-1
CASSLFPMNTEAFF | TGTGCCAGCAGCTTATTCCCGATGAACACTGAAGCTTTCTTT | NA | TRBV7-2 | NA | TRBJ1-1
CASSFGVNTDTQYF | TGTGCCAGCAGCTTTGGGGTCAACACAGATACGCAGTATTTT | NA | TRBV7-3 | NA | TRBJ2-3
CASSIGGVRTEAFF | TGTGCCAGTAGTATCGGGGGGGTGAGGACTGAAGCTTTCTTT | NA | TRBV19 | NA | TRBJ1-1
CASSSTVDTEAFF | TGTGCTAGCAGCTCGACGGTTGACACTGAAGCTTTCTTT | few | TRBV7-7 | NA | TRBJ1-1
CASSEARPRGLAGRYEQFF | TGTGCCAGCAGTGAAGCCCGGCCTAGGGGACTAGCGGGAAGATATGAGCAGTTCTTC | many | TRBV6-1 | TRBD2 | TRBJ2-1
CAWSVIGGEQFF | TGTGCCTGGAGTGTAATAGGCGGTGAGCAGTTCTTC | NA | TRBV30 | NA | TRBJ2-1
CASSQAGASSPLHF | TGTGCCAGCAGCCAGGCAGGGGCAAGTTCACCCCTCCACTTT | NA | TRBV4-2 | NA | TRBJ1-6
CASSYEDRRLRKGYTF | TGTGCCAGCAGTTACGAGGACAGGAGGTTGAGGAAGGGCTACACCTTC | NA | TRBV6-5 | TRBD1 | TRBJ1-2